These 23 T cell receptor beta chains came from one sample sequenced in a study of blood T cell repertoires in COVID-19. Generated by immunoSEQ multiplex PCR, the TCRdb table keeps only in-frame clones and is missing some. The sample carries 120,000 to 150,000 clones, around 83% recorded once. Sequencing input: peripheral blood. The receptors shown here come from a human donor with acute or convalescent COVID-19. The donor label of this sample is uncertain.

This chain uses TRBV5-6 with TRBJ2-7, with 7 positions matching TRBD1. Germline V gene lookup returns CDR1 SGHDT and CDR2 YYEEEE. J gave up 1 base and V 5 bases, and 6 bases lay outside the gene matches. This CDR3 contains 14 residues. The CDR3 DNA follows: TGTGCCAGCAGTCAGGCGGACAGGTCCTACGAGCAGTACGTC. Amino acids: CASSQADRSYEQYV.

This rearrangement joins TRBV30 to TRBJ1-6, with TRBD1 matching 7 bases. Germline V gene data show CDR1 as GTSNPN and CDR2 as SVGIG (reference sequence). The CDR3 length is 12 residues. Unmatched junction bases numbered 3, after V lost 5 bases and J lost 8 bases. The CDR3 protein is CAWQGEDSPLHF. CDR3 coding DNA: TGTGCCTGGCAGGGGGAAGATTCACCCCTCCACTTT. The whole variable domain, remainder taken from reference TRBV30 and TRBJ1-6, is SQTIHQWPATLVQPVGSPLSLECTVEGTSNPNLYWYRQAAGRGLQLLFYSVGIGQISSEVPQNLSASRPQDRQFILSSKKLLLSDSGFYLCAWQGEDSPLHFGNGTRLTVT.

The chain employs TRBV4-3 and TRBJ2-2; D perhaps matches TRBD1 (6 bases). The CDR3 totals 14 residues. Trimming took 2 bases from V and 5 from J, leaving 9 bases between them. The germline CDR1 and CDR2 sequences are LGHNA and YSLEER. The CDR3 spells CASSQQGTTGELFF. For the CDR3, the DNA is TGCGCCAGCAGCCAACAGGGGACGACCGGGGAGCTGTTTTTT.

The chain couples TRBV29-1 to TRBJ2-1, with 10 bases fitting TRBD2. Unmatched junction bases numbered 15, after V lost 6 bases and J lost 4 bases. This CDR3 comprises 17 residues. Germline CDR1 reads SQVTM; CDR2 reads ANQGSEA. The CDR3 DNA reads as TGCAGCGTCCGAGGTTGGGCTAGCGGGAGTATTTACAATGAGCAGTTCTTC. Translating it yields CSVRGWASGSIYNEQFF.

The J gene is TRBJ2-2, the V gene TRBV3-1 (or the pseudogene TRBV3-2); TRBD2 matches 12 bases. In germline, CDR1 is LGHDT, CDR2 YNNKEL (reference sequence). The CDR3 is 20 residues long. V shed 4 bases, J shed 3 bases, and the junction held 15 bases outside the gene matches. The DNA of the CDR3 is TGTGCCAGCAGCCTCACTCTGCGTCTAGCGGGAGGGCAATACACCGGGGAGCTGTTTTTT. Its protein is CASSLTLRLAGGQYTGELFF.

CDR3 in amino acids: CATSYRGAGELFF. Written as DNA, the CDR3 is TGTGCCACCAGCTACAGGGGGGCCGGGGAGCTGTTTTTT. V and J are TRBV24-1 and TRBJ2-2; 8 positions match TRBD1. Losses at the gene ends were 7 bases for V and 6 bases for J; bases not matched to a gene: 3. This CDR3 has 13 amino acids. Germline lookup yields CDR1 KGHDR and CDR2 SFDVKD.

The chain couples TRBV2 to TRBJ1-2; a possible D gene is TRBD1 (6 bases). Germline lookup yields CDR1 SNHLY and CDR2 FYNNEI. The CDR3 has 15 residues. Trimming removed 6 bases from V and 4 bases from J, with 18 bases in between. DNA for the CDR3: TGTGCCAGCAGGGCCAGGACAGAACCCTTCTATGGCTACACCTTC. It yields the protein CASRARTEPFYGYTF.

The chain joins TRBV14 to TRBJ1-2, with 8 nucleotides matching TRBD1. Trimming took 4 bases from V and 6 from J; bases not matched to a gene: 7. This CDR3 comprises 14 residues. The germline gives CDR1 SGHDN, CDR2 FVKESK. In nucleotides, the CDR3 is TGTGCCAGCAGCCCCAACGCAGGGGGCAATGGCTACACCTTC. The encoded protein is CASSPNAGGNGYTF.

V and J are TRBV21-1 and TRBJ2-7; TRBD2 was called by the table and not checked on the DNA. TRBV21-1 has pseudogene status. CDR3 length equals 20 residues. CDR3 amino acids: CASSPLFLRLGSSSSYEQYV. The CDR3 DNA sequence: TGTGCCAGCAGCCCCCTCTTTTTACGGTTGGGTAGCTCAAGCTCCTACGAGCAGTACGTC.

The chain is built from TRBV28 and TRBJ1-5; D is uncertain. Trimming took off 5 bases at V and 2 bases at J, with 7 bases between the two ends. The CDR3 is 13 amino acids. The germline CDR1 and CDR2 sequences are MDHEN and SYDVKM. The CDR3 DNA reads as TGTGCCAGCAGTAGTCAGGGCAATCAGCCCCAGCATTTT. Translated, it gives CASSSQGNQPQHF.

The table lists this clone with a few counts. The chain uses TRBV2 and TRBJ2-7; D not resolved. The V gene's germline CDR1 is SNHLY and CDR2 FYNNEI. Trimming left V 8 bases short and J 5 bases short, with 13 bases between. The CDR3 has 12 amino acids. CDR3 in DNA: TGTGCCAGCGAACAGTCCATGAACGAGCAGTACTTC. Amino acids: CASEQSMNEQYF. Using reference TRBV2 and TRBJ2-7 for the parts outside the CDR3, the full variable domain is EPEVTQTPSHQVTQMGQEVILRCVPISNHLYFYWYRQILGQKVEFLVSFYNNEISEKSEIFDDQFSVERPDGSNFTLKIRSTKLEDSAMYFCASEQSMNEQYFGPGTRLTVT.

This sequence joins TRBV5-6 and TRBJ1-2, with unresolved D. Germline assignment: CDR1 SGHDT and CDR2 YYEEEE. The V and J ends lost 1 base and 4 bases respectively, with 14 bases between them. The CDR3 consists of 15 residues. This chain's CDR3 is CASSLLFREGYGYTF. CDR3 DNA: TGTGCCAGCAGCTTGCTCTTTAGGGAGGGCTATGGCTACACCTTC.

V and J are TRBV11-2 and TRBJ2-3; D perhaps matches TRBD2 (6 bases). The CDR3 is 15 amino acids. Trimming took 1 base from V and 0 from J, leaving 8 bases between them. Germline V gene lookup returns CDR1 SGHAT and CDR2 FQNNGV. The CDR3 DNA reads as TGTGCCAGCAGCTTAGGGGACTTCAGCACAGATACGCAGTATTTT. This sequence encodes CASSLGDFSTDTQYF.

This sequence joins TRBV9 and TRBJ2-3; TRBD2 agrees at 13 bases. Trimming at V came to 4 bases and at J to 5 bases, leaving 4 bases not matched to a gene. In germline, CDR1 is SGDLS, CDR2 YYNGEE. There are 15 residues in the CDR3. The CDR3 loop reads CASSPRTSGRDTQYF. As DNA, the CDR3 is TGTGCCAGCAGCCCCCGGACTAGCGGGAGAGATACGCAGTATTTT.

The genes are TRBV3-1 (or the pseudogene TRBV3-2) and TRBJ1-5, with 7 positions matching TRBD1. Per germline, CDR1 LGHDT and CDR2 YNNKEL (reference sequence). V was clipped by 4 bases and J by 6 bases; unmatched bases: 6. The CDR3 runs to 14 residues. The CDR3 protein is CASSPGTASQPQHF. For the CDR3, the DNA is TGTGCCAGCAGCCCTGGGACAGCGAGTCAGCCCCAGCATTTT.

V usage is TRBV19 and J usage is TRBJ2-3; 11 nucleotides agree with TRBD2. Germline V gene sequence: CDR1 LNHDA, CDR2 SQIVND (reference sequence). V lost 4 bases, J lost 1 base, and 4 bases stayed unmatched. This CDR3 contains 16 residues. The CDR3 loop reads CASSTGTSGGTDTQYF. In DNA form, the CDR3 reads TGTGCCAGTAGTACCGGGACTAGCGGAGGCACAGATACGCAGTATTTT.

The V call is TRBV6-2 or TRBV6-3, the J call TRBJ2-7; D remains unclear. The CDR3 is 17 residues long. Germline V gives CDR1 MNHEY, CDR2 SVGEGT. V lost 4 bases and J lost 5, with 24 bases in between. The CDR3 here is CASSCPRSGFKTNEQYV. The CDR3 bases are TGTGCCAGCAGTTGCCCACGTTCGGGTTTCAAGACGAACGAGCAGTACGTC.

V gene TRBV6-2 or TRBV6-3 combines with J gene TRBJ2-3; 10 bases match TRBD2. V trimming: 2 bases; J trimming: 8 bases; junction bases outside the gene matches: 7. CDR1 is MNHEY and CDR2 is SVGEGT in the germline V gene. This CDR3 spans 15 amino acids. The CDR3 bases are TGTGCCAGCAGTTACGAAGCGGGAGGGCCGGGTACGCAGTATTTT. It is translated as CASSYEAGGPGTQYF.

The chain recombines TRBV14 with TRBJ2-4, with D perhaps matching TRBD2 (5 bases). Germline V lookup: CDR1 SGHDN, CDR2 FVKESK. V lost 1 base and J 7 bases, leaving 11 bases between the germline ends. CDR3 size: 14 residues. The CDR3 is CASSQGGLGNIQYF. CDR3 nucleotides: TGTGCCAGCAGCCAAGGAGGGTTGGGGAACATTCAGTACTTC.

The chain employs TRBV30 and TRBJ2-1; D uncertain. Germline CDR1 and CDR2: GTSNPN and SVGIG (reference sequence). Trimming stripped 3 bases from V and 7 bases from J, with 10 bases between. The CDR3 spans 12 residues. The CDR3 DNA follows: TGTGCCTGGAGCAAAACACGAAATGAGCAGTTCTTC. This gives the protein CAWSKTRNEQFF.

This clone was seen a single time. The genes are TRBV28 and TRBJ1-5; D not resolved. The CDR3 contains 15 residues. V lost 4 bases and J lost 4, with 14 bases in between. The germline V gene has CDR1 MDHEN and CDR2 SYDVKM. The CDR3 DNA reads TGTGCCAGCAGTTCCCGACGAGGAGATAATCAGCCCCAGCATTTT. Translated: CASSSRRGDNQPQHF. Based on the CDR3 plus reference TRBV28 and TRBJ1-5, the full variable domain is DVKVTQSSRYLVKRTGEKVFLECVQDMDHENMFWYRQDPGLGLRLIYFSYDVKMKEKGDIPEGYSVSREKKERFSLILESASTNQTSMYLCASSSRRGDNQPQHFGDGTRLSIL.

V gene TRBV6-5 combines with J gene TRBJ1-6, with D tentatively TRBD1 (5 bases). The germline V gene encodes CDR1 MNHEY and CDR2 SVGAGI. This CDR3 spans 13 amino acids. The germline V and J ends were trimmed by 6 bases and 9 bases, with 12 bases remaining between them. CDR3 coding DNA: TGTGCCAGCAGAACGGACATCGGTTCACCCCTCCACTTT. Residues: CASRTDIGSPLHF.

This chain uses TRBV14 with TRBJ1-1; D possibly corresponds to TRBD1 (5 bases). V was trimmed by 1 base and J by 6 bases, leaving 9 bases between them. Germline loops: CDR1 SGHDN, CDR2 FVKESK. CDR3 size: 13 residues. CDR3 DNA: TGTGCCAGCAGCCAAGGGAGGGGCGCTGAAGCTTTCTTT. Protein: CASSQGRGAEAFF. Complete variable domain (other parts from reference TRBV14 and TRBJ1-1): EAGVTQFPSHSVIEKGQTVTLRCDPISGHDNLYWYRRVMGKEIKFLLHFVKESKQDESGMPNNRFLAERTGGTYSTLKVQPAELEDSGVYFCASSQGRGAEAFFGQGTRLTVV.